Given below is one TCR beta chain in context. Its specificity is unknown. These data are taken from a study of cytomegalovirus exposure and HLA in healthy donors. Across the whole study: Early released data had 65 million to 100 million unique TCRs, all coming from HLA-typed donors. Study-wide results and caveats: Later analysis suggested links between common viral pathogens and several top significant clusters. Later analysis suggested most CMV-associated TCR beta chains were HLA-restricted. Researchers reported in a later analysis that a missense DCLRE1C variant was tied to TCR beta V- and J-gene trimming.

CDR3 size: 14 residues. Germline-derived CDR1 and CDR2 are SGHRS and YFSETQ. The V and J ends lost 0 bases and 8 bases, in that order; junction bases with no gene match: 4. Researchers ran the PCR with 60 Vbeta and 13 Jbeta primers. The protocol was immunoSEQ multiplex PCR, while the TCRdb copy is restricted to in-frame clones and leaves out a portion. This table holds 150,000 to 200,000 clones, around 65% found once. This sequence originates from a woman in her thirties or forties in good health and CMV-seropositive. Material: PBMCs. V usage is TRBV5-1 and J usage is TRBJ1-2, with 10 bases fitting TRBD1. The CDR3 loop is CASSLGGTGAGYTF. CDR3 in DNA: TGCGCCAGCAGCTTGGGAGGGACAGGGGCAGGCTACACCTTC.